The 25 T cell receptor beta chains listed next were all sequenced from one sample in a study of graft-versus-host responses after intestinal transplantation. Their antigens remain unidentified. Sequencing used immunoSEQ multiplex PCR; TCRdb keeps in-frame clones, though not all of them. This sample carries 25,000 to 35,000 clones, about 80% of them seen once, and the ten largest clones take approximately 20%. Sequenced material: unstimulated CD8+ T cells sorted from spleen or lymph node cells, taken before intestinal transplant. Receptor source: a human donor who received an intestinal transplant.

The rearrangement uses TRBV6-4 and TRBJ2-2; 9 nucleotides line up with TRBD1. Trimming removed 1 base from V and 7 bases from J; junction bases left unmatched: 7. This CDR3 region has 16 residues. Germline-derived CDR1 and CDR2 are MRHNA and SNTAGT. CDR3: CASSDWEQGANGELFF. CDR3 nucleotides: TGTGCCAGCAGTGACTGGGAACAGGGGGCCAACGGGGAGCTGTTTTTT.

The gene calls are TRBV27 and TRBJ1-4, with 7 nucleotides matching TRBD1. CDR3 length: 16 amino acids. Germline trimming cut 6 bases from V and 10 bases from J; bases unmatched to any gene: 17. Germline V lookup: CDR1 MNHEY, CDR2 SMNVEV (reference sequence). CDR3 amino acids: CASRSGVGGAQGKLFF. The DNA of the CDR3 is TGTGCCAGCAGATCTGGGGTAGGGGGCGCGCAAGGAAAACTGTTTTTT.

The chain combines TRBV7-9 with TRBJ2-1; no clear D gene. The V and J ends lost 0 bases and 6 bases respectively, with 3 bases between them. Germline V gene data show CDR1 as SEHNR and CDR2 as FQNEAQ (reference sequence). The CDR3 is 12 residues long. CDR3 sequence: CASSLALNEQFF. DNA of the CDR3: TGTGCCAGCAGCTTAGCTCTCAATGAGCAGTTCTTC.

Here the CDR3 reads CASSPQGAAEAFF. CDR3 in DNA: TGTGCCAGTAGTCCCCAGGGGGCCGCTGAAGCTTTCTTT. The chain links TRBV19 to TRBJ1-1; TRBD1 matches at 8 bases. The trim removed 5 bases at V and 6 bases at J, leaving 5 bases unmatched. In germline, CDR1 is LNHDA, CDR2 SQIVND (reference sequence). CDR3 length: 13 amino acids.

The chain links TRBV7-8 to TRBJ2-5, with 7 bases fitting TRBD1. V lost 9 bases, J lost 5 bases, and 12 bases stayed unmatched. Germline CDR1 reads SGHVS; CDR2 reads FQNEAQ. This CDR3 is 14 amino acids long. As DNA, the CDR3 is TGTGCCAGTCTAGTTCCAGGGGGATGGGAGACCCAGTACTTC. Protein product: CASLVPGGWETQYF.

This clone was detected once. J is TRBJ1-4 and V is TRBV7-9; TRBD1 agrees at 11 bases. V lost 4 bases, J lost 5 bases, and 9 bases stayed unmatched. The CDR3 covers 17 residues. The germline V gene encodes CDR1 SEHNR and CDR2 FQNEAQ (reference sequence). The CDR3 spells CASSSRTGGAQNEKLFF. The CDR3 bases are TGTGCCAGCAGCTCCCGGACAGGGGGCGCCCAGAATGAAAAACTGTTTTTT.

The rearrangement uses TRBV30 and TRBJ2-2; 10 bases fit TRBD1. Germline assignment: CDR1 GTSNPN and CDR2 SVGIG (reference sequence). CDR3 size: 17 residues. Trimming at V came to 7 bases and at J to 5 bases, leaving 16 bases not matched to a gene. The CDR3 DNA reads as TGTGCCTTTTACGGGACAGGGGAGAGGAAGGATACCGGGGAGCTGTTTTTT. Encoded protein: CAFYGTGERKDTGELFF.

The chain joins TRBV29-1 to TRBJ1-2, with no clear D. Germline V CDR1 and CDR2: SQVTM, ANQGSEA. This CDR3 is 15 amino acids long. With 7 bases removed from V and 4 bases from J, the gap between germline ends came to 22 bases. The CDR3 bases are TGCAGCGCCAAACTAGGAGGCCAGTTTGTCTATGGCTACACCTTC. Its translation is CSAKLGGQFVYGYTF.

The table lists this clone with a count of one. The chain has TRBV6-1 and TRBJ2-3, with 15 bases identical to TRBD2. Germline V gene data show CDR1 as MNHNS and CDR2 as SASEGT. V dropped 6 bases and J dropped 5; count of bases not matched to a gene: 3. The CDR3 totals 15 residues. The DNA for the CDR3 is TGTGCCAGCAGAGGACTAGCGGGGGGGCTAGATACGCAGTATTTT. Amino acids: CASRGLAGGLDTQYF.

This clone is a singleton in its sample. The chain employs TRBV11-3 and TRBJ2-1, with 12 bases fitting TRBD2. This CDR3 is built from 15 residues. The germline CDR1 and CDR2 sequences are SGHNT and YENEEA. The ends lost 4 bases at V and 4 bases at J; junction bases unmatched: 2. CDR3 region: CASSYGLAGYNEQFF. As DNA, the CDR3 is TGTGCCAGCAGCTACGGACTAGCGGGATACAATGAGCAGTTCTTC.

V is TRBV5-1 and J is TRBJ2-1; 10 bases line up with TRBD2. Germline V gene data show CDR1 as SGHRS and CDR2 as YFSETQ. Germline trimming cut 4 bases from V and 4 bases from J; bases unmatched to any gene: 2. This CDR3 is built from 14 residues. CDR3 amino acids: CASSPGLAYNEQFF. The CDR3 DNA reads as TGCGCCAGCAGCCCGGGACTAGCGTACAATGAGCAGTTCTTC.

This CDR3 is CASSLVVAVTTDTQYF. CDR3 nucleotide sequence: TGTGCCAGCAGCTTAGTGGTAGCGGTCACCACAGATACGCAGTATTTT. This chain connects TRBV7-2 to TRBJ2-3; D is possibly TRBD2 (6 bases). Germline V gene data show CDR1 as SGHTA and CDR2 as FQGNSA. There are 16 residues in the CDR3. Trimming removed 1 base from V and 2 bases from J, with 13 bases in between.

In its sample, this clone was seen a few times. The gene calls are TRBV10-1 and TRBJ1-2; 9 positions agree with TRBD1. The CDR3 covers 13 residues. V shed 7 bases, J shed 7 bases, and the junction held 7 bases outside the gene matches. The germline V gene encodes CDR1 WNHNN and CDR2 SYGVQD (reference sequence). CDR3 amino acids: CASIPGQGCGYTF. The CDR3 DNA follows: TGCGCCAGCATCCCGGGACAGGGTTGTGGCTACACCTTC.

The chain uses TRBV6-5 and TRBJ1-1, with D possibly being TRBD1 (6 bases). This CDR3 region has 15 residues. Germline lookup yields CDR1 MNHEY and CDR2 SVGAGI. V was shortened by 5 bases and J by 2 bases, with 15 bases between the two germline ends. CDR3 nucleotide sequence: TGTGCCAGCAGTATCCACCAACAGGGAAACACTGAAGCTTTCTTT. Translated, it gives CASSIHQQGNTEAFF.

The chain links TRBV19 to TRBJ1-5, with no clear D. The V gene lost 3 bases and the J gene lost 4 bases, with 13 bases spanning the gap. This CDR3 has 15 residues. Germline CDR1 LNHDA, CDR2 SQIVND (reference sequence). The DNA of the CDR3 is TGTGCCAGTAGTATCGGCGAGGGTGGGAATCAGCCCCAGCATTTT. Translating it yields CASSIGEGGNQPQHF.

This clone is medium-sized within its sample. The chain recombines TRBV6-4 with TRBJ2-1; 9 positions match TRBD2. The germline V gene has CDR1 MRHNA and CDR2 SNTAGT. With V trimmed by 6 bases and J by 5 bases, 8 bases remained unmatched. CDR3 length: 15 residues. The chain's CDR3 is CASSEEASGNNEQFF. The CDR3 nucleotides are TGTGCCAGCAGCGAAGAGGCTAGCGGGAACAATGAGCAGTTCTTC.

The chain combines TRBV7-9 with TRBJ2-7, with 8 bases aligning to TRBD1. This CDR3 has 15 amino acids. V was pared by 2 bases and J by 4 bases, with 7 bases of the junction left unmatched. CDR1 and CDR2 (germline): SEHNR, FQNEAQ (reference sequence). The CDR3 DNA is TGTGCCAGCAGCTTATCGGACAGGGCAATGTACGAGCAGTACTTC. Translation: CASSLSDRAMYEQYF.

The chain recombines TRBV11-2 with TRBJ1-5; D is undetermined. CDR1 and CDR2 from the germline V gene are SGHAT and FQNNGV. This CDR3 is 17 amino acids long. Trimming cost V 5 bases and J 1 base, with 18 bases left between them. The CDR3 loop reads CASSRFHVRVSNQPQHF. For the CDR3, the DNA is TGTGCCAGCAGCCGTTTTCATGTGAGGGTCAGCAATCAGCCCCAGCATTTT.

The CDR3 DNA reads TGTGCCAGCAGTTACGGTCTCGGAGGGTTGACTGAAGCTTTCTTT. Amino acid sequence: CASSYGLGGLTEAFF. The gene calls are TRBV6-5 and TRBJ1-1; D is unresolved. The CDR3 is 15 residues long. V lost 2 bases and J 5 bases, leaving 15 bases between the germline ends. The germline V gene has CDR1 MNHEY and CDR2 SVGAGI.

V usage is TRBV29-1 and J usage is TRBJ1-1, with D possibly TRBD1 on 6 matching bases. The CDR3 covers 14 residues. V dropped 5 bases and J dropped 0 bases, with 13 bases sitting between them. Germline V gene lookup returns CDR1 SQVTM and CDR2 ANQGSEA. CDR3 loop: CSVQRGGLNTEAFF. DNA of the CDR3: TGCAGCGTTCAACGGGGGGGCTTGAACACTGAAGCTTTCTTT.

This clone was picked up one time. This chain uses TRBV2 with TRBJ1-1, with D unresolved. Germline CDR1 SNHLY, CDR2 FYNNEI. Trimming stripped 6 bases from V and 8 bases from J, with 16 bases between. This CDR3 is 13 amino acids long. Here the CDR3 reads CASSYLPQREAFF. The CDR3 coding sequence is TGTGCCAGCAGCTACCTCCCCCAGCGGGAAGCTTTCTTT.

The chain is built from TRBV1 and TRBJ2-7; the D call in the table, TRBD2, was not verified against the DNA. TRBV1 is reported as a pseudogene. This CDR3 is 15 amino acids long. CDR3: CTSSQGLAEPYEQYF. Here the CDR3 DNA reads TGCACCAGCAGCCAGGGACTAGCGGAGCCCTACGAGCAGTACTTC.

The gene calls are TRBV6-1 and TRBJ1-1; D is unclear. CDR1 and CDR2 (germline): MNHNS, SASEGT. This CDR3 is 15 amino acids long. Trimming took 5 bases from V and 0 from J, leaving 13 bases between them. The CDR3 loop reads CASSLLSTLNTEAFF. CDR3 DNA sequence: TGTGCCAGCAGTTTGCTCTCAACTCTGAACACTGAAGCTTTCTTT.

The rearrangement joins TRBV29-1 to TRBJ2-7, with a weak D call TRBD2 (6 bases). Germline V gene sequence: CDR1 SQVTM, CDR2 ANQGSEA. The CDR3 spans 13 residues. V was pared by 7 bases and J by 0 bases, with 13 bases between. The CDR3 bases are TGCAGCGCTGTTAGCGGATACTCCTACGAGCAGTACTTC. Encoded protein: CSAVSGYSYEQYF.

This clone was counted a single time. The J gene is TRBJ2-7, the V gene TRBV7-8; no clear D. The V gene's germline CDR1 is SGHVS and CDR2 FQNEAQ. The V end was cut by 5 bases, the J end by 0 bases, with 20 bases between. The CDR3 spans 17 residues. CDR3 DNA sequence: TGTGCCAGCAGCCCTAGTCCCGACTTCGCTAGCTCCTACGAGCAGTACTTC. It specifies CASSPSPDFASSYEQYF.